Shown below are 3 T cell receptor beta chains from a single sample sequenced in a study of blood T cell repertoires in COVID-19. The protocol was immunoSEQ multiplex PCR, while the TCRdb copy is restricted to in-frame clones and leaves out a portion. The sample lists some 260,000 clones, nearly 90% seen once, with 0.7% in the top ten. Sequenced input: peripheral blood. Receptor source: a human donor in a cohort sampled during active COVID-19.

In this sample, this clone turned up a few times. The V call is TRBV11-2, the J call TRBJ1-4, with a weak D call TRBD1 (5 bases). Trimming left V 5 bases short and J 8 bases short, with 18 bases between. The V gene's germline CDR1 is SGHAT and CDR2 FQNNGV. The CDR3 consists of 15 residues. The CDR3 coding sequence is TGTGCCAGCAGCCTGGCCAGGGAGGGTCAAGAAAAACTGTTTTTT. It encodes CASSLAREGQEKLFF.

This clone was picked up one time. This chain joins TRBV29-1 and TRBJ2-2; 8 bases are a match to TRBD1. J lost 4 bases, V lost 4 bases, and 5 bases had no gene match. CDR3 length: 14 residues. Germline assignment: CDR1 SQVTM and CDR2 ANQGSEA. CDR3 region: CSVALTGVTGELFF. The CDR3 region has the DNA TGCAGCGTTGCTTTGACAGGGGTCACCGGGGAGCTGTTTTTT.

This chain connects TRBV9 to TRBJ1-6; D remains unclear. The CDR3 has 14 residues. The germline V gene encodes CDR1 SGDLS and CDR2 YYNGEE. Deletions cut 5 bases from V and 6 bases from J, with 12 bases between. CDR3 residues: CASSEGLLNSPLHF. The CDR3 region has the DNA TGTGCCAGCAGTGAAGGACTGCTTAATTCACCCCTCCACTTT.